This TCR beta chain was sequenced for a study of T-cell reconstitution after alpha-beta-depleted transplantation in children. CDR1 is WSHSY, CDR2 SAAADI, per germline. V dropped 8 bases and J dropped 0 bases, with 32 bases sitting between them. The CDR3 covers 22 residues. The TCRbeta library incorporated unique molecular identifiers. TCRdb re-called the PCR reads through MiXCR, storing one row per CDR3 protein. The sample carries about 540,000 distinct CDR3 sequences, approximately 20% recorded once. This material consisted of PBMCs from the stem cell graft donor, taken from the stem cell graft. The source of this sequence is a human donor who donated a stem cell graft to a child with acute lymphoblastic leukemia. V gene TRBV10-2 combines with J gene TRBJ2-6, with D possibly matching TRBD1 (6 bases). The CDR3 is CASSRKQGRWVPQSSGANVLTF. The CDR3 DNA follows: TGCGCCAGCTCTCGAAAACAGGGCCGTTGGGTTCCCCAGAGCTCTGGGGCCAACGTCCTGACTTTC.